This TCR beta chain came from a study of blood T cell repertoires in COVID-19. Per the germline V gene, CDR1 is SQVTM and CDR2 is ANQGSEA. Trimming cost V 7 bases and J 1 base, with 11 bases left between them. CDR3 length equals 12 residues. Data came from immunoSEQ multiplex PCR; TCRdb stores just in-frame clones and leaves some out. Of about 98,000 clones in the sample, about 81% were seen once. The table lists this clone with a count of one. The chain uses TRBV29-1 and TRBJ2-7; weak D call: TRBD1 (6 bases). The sequence came from a man older than 75 with acute or convalescent COVID-19. Sequencing was done on a sample of peripheral blood. This CDR3 is CSATGFSYEQYF. The CDR3 bases are TGCAGCGCGACAGGTTTTTCCTACGAGCAGTACTTC.